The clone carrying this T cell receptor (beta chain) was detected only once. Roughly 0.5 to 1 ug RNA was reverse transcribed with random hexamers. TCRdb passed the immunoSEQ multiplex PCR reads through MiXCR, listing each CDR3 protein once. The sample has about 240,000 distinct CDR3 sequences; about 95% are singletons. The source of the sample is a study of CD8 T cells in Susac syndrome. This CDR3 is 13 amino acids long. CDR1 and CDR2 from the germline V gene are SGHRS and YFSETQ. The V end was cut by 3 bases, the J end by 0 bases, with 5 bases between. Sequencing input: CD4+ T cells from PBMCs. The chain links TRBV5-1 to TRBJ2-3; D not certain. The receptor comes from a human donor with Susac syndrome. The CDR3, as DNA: TGCGCCAGCAGCTGGGCCAGCACAGATACGCAGTATTTT. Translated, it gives CASSWASTDTQYF.